This TCR beta chain is drawn from a study of technical replicates of blood from a few donors. Data came from immunoSEQ multiplex PCR; TCRdb stores just in-frame clones and leaves some out. The sample records about 74,000 clones, roughly four fifths being singletons. Material for sequencing was PBMCs. This TCR was recovered from a human donor in good health. Some clones in this sample may be carry-over from other donors' samples.

CDR3 region: CASSQDLVRGLAGEIQETQYF. CDR3 bases: TGTGCCAGCAGCCAAGATTTGGTGAGGGGGCTAGCGGGAGAGATCCAAGAGACCCAGTACTTC. This rearrangement joins TRBV14 to TRBJ2-5; 10 bases are shared with TRBD2. Trimming at V came to 0 bases and at J to 1 base, leaving 17 bases not matched to a gene. Germline V lookup: CDR1 SGHDN, CDR2 FVKESK. The CDR3 is made up of 21 amino acids.